This T cell receptor beta chain was documented in a study of T-cell memory formation after mild COVID-19. The V segment lost 5 bases and the J segment 1 base; nucleotides outside the gene matches: 3. CDR1 SGHAT and CDR2 FQDESV come from the germline V gene (reference sequence). The CDR3 spans 14 residues. TCRdb ran MiXCR on the 5' RACE reads and lists one entry per CDR3 protein. The data show 470,000 or so distinct CDR3 sequences, with roughly 20% seen just once and about 8.1% held by the top ten. This clonotype has just a few counts. The antigen is undetermined. Points from the study as a whole: Contracting CD4+ clones lay largely in CM and EM, with CD8+ ones residing in EMRA.

The chain combines TRBV11-1 with TRBJ2-3; 7 nucleotides match TRBD2. The sample taken for sequencing was PBMCs or a T cell subset sorted from them (not recorded which). This sequence originates from an adult woman who had mild COVID-19 (a few samples of this study predate the infection). Cell type and time point are not known. The CDR3 loop reads CASSGRAGTDTQYF. The CDR3 nucleotides are TGTGCCAGCAGCGGGAGGGCAGGCACAGATACGCAGTATTTT.